Below are 19 T cell receptor beta chains sequenced from a single sample in a study of T cell changes during pregnancy in multiple sclerosis. Libraries were prepared by immunoSEQ multiplex PCR; TCRdb keeps only in-frame clonotypes and omits some of them. This sample has over 70,000 clones, with almost 95% found just once. This sample comprised peripheral blood, obtained in the third trimester of pregnancy. The source of these receptors is a female donor in good health, enrolled as a control in a pregnancy study.

The chain has TRBV9 and TRBJ2-5; TRBD1 matches at 9 bases. CDR1 SGDLS and CDR2 YYNGEE come from the germline V gene. CDR3 length: 15 residues. With 0 bases clipped from V and 5 bases from J, the junction kept 5 bases outside the gene matches. The CDR3 loop is CASSVEEDRGETQYF. CDR3 nucleotides: TGTGCCAGCAGCGTAGAGGAGGACAGGGGCGAGACCCAGTACTTC. Together with reference TRBV9 and TRBJ2-5, the CDR3 gives the full variable domain: DSGVTQTPKHLITATGQRVTLRCSPRSGDLSVYWYQQSLDQGLQFLIQYYNGEERAKGNILERFSAQQFPDLHSELNLSSLELGDSALYFCASSVEEDRGETQYFGPGTRLLVL.

The rearrangement joins TRBV4-2 to TRBJ1-1, with a possible D match to TRBD1 (6 bases). The CDR3 length is 14 residues. Germline-derived CDR1 and CDR2 are LGHNA and YNFKEQ. V lost 3 bases to trimming and J lost 3 bases, with 11 bases between them. The CDR3 sequence: CASSHVQGDTEAFF. In nucleotides, the CDR3 is TGTGCCAGCAGCCACGTACAGGGAGACACTGAAGCTTTCTTT.

The rearrangement uses TRBV14 and TRBJ1-1, with TRBD1 identical over 8 bases. V was pared by 3 bases and J by 4 bases, with 10 bases of the junction left unmatched. The length of the CDR3 is 16 residues. Germline V lookup: CDR1 SGHDN, CDR2 FVKESK. The CDR3 reads CASSQGPGGEGTEAFF. As DNA, the CDR3 is TGTGCCAGCAGCCAGGGGCCAGGGGGCGAAGGCACTGAAGCTTTCTTT.

This clone was counted a few times. This chain connects TRBV10-3 to TRBJ2-7, with 7 bases identical to TRBD1. CDR1 ENHRY and CDR2 SYGVKD come from the germline V gene. The V segment lost 3 bases and the J segment 5 bases; nucleotides outside the gene matches: 1. CDR3 length equals 12 residues. CDR3 sequence reads: CAISEQGNEQYF. The CDR3 nucleotides read TGTGCCATCAGTGAACAGGGGAACGAGCAGTACTTC.

This chain uses TRBV25-1 with TRBJ1-1; D is unresolved. Trimming took 1 base from V and 4 from J, leaving 7 bases between them. CDR1 MGHDK and CDR2 SYGVNS come from the germline V gene. This CDR3 has 13 residues. CDR3 sequence (DNA): TGTGCCAGCAGTGAATCCCTCCTCACTGAAGCTTTCTTT. This translates into CASSESLLTEAFF.

The J gene is TRBJ2-5, the V gene TRBV7-9; the D gene is possibly TRBD2 (6 bases). Germline V gene data show CDR1 as SEHNR and CDR2 as FQNEAQ (reference sequence). V was pared by 5 bases and J by 5 bases, with 12 bases between. The CDR3 loop spans 13 amino acids. The CDR3 nucleotides are TGTGCCAGCAGCCTGAGCGGGCGCGAGACCCAGTACTTC. Translation: CASSLSGRETQYF.

The V gene is TRBV28, the J gene TRBJ2-3, with 7 positions matching TRBD2. Per germline, CDR1 MDHEN and CDR2 SYDVKM. The CDR3 contains 15 residues. V shed 7 bases, J shed 3 bases, and the junction held 10 bases outside the gene matches. The CDR3 reads CASISPASGTDTQYF. The DNA of the CDR3 is TGTGCCAGCATCTCCCCTGCTAGCGGTACAGATACGCAGTATTTT.

V and J are TRBV7-6 and TRBJ1-1; 7 bases are shared with TRBD1. The CDR3 consists of 15 residues. CDR1 SGHVS and CDR2 FNYEAQ come from the germline V gene. The V and J ends lost 1 base and 2 bases, in that order; junction bases with no gene match: 4. CDR3 nucleotide sequence: TGTGCCAGCAGCTTAGGTGGGACAGCAAACACTGAAGCTTTCTTT. This gives the protein CASSLGGTANTEAFF. The full variable domain, its missing parts supplied by reference TRBV7-6 and TRBJ1-1, is GAGVSQSPRYKVTKRGQDVALRCDPISGHVSLYWYRQALGQGPEFLTYFNYEAQQDKSGLPNDRFSAERPEGSISTLTIQRTEQRDSAMYRCASSLGGTANTEAFFGQGTRLTVV.

The chain combines TRBV5-6 with TRBJ1-5, with D maybe TRBD1 (5 bases). V lost 2 bases to trimming and J lost 4 bases, with 10 bases between them. The CDR3 is 14 residues long. Germline assignment: CDR1 SGHDT and CDR2 YYEEEE. This CDR3 is CASSLVGRNQPQHF. Written as DNA, the CDR3 is TGTGCCAGCAGCTTAGTGGGGCGGAATCAGCCCCAGCATTTT. Together with reference TRBV5-6 and TRBJ1-5, the CDR3 gives the full variable domain: DAGVTQSPTHLIKTRGQQVTLRCSPKSGHDTVSWYQQALGQGPQFIFQYYEEEERQRGNFPDRFSGHQFPNYSSELNVNALLLGDSALYLCASSLVGRNQPQHFGDGTRLSIL.

The chain has TRBV6-6 and TRBJ2-7; 8 nucleotides align to TRBD1. Looked up from germline, CDR1 is MNHNY and CDR2 is SVGAGI (reference sequence). Germline trimming cut 4 bases from V and 1 base from J; bases unmatched to any gene: 3. CDR3 size: 14 residues. The CDR3 nucleotides read TGTGCCAGCAGTTCCCGGGACAGGTCCTACGAGCAGTACTTC. Protein: CASSSRDRSYEQYF.

The V call is TRBV28, the J call TRBJ1-2, with a weak D call TRBD1 (5 bases). This CDR3 spans 14 amino acids. Germline V gene sequence: CDR1 MDHEN, CDR2 SYDVKM. The V end lost 0 bases, the J end lost 4 bases, and 9 bases lay between the germline ends. The CDR3 sequence is CASSLWGEGYGYTF. The CDR3 nucleotides read TGTGCCAGCAGTTTATGGGGGGAGGGCTATGGCTACACCTTC.

The chain combines TRBV7-8 with TRBJ1-4; 9 nucleotides line up with TRBD1. The CDR3 loop spans 13 amino acids. CDR1 is SGHVS and CDR2 is FQNEAQ in the germline V gene. V dropped 4 bases and J dropped 8; count of bases not matched to a gene: 2. The CDR3 protein is CASSWGQGEKLFF. The DNA of the CDR3 is TGTGCCAGCAGCTGGGGACAGGGAGAAAAACTGTTTTTT.

In its sample, this clone was seen once. This chain uses TRBV4-1 with TRBJ2-1, with 7 bases fitting TRBD2. Germline V gives CDR1 MGHRA, CDR2 YSYEKL. The CDR3 covers 14 residues. V shed 1 base and J 4 bases; nucleotides not matched to a gene: 1. In nucleotides, the CDR3 is TGCGCCAGCAGCCAAGCGGGGGGTTACAATGAGCAGTTCTTC. This translates into CASSQAGGYNEQFF.

The CDR3 is CSVEKALGGYNEKLFF. The CDR3 nucleotides read TGCAGCGTTGAAAAGGCTCTGGGGGGGTATAATGAAAAACTGTTTTTT. The rearrangement uses TRBV29-1 and TRBJ1-4; D is possibly TRBD1 (5 bases). The CDR3 covers 16 residues. V dropped 2 bases and J dropped 4 bases, with 17 bases sitting between them. Germline CDR1 reads SQVTM; CDR2 reads ANQGSEA.

The chain combines TRBV5-4 with TRBJ2-1, with TRBD2 identical over 10 bases. The CDR3 loop spans 17 amino acids. V shed 6 bases, J shed 9 bases, and the junction held 18 bases outside the gene matches. Per germline, CDR1 SGHNT and CDR2 YYREEE (reference sequence). CDR3 bases: TGTGCCAGCAACATGAACCGGCTAGCGGGAGAAATTCGTGAGCAGTTCTTC. Translated: CASNMNRLAGEIREQFF.

The chain recombines TRBV9 with TRBJ2-1, with D perhaps matching TRBD2 (5 bases). CDR1 is SGDLS, CDR2 YYNGEE, per germline. The V end was cut by 4 bases, the J end by 8 bases, with 25 bases between. The length of the CDR3 is 17 residues. CDR3 DNA: TGTGCCAGCAGCCCGCCTCCCACTAGGTCCCAAAGCGATGAGCAGTTCTTC. Encoded protein: CASSPPPTRSQSDEQFF.

The genes are TRBV5-1 and TRBJ2-1; D remains unclear. The CDR3 has 16 amino acids. Germline lookup yields CDR1 SGHRS and CDR2 YFSETQ. Trimming stripped 4 bases from V and 0 bases from J, with 14 bases between. For the CDR3, the DNA is TGCGCCAGCAGCCCCCTGACTCGAAGCTCCTACAATGAGCAGTTCTTC. It specifies CASSPLTRSSYNEQFF.

The rearrangement joins TRBV9 to TRBJ2-5; 8 bases agree with TRBD2. CDR1 is SGDLS, CDR2 YYNGEE, per germline. Trimming removed 0 bases from V and 0 bases from J; junction bases left unmatched: 1. This CDR3 contains 15 residues. The CDR3 protein is CASSVGGGYQETQYF. The CDR3 nucleotides are TGTGCCAGCAGCGTAGGCGGGGGGTACCAAGAGACCCAGTACTTC.

The V call is TRBV13, the J call TRBJ1-6; 9 bases match TRBD1. The CDR3 loop spans 16 amino acids. Germline assignment: CDR1 PRHDT and CDR2 FYEKMQ (reference sequence). V shed 5 bases, J shed 7 bases, and the junction held 9 bases outside the gene matches. The CDR3 is CASSERGTGPNSPLHF. For the CDR3, the DNA is TGTGCCAGCAGCGAAAGGGGGACAGGGCCAAATTCACCCCTCCACTTT.